Following are 30 T cell receptor beta chains from one sample sequenced in a study of CD8 T cells in ankylosing spondylitis. Study-wide results and caveats: A TCR beta motif of 8 or 9 highly homologous variants appeared characteristic of ankylosing spondylitis blood.

Antigens of these TCRs are unknown. TCRdb ran MiXCR on the 5' RACE reads and lists one entry per CDR3 protein. The data hold 200,000 to 250,000 distinct CDR3 sequences, with around 16% observed a single time. Specimen: blood, either unsorted or a sorted T cell fraction (not recorded which). The origin of the receptors is a male donor with ankylosing spondylitis.

This rearrangement joins TRBV7-2 to TRBJ1-1, with D maybe TRBD1 (6 bases). The CDR3 sequence is 17 residues long. The V end was cut by 3 bases, the J end by 0 bases, with 17 bases between. Germline CDR1 is SGHTA and CDR2 is FQGNSA. Here the CDR3 reads CASSFGFGGSLNTEAFF. For the CDR3, the DNA is TGTGCCAGCAGCTTCGGTTTCGGGGGCTCTCTGAACACTGAAGCTTTCTTT.

The V and J genes are TRBV7-9 and TRBJ1-4; perhaps TRBD1 as D (6 bases). Trimming left V 5 bases short and J 7 bases short, with 14 bases between. The CDR3 spans 14 residues. Germline CDR1 reads SEHNR; CDR2 reads FQNEAQ (reference sequence). CDR3 coding DNA: TGTGCCAGCAGCCACAGGGATGCGGGTGAAAAACTGTTTTTT. Amino acids: CASSHRDAGEKLFF. The complete variable domain, with remaining parts taken from reference TRBV7-9 and TRBJ1-4, reads DTGVSQNPRHKITKRGQNVTFRCDPISEHNRLYWYRQTLGQGPEFLTYFQNEAQLEKSRLLSDRFSAERPKGSFSTLEIQRTEQGDSAMYLCASSHRDAGEKLFFGSGTQLSVL.

This rearrangement joins TRBV20-1 to TRBJ2-1; perhaps TRBD2 as D (6 bases). Germline V CDR1 and CDR2: DFQATT, SNEGSKA (reference sequence). V lost 1 base and J 0 bases, leaving 13 bases between the germline ends. The CDR3 runs to 16 residues. DNA for the CDR3: TGCAGTGCTAGAGCGTCGGAGGGGAGCTCCTACAATGAGCAGTTCTTC. Amino acids: CSARASEGSSYNEQFF.

This clonotype was seen more than once but under ten times. The chain is built from TRBV5-6 and TRBJ2-3, with 7 bases fitting TRBD1. Trimming at V came to 4 bases and at J to 6 bases, leaving 5 bases not matched to a gene. The CDR3 is 13 amino acids. CDR1 SGHDT and CDR2 YYEEEE come from the germline V gene. In DNA, the CDR3 is TGTGCCAGCAGCCAGGGCAGGGGGGATACGCAGTATTTT. Protein sequence: CASSQGRGDTQYF.

This clonotype was counted ten times or more. V usage is TRBV4-2 and J usage is TRBJ2-1; TRBD2 agrees at 8 bases. Germline V CDR1 and CDR2: LGHNA, YNFKEQ. The CDR3 totals 15 residues. J lost 7 bases, V lost 5 bases, and 10 bases had no gene match. The CDR3 loop is CASSYPTSGKNEQFF. The CDR3 DNA follows: TGTGCCAGCAGCTACCCCACTAGCGGCAAAAATGAGCAGTTCTTC.

The CDR3 protein is CASSLETALEQYF. The DNA for the CDR3 is TGTGCCAGCAGCTTAGAAACGGCTCTCGAGCAGTACTTC. J is TRBJ2-7 and V is TRBV11-3; D ambiguous. Trimming took off 0 bases at V and 6 bases at J, with 9 bases between the two ends. Germline CDR1 and CDR2: SGHNT and YENEEA. The CDR3 totals 13 residues.

The rearrangement links TRBV7-8 to TRBJ2-3; no reliable D call. Looked up from germline, CDR1 is SGHVS and CDR2 is FQNEAQ. With 5 bases removed from V and 6 bases from J, the gap between germline ends came to 12 bases. The CDR3 runs 13 residues. The CDR3 loop is CASSLTLWDTQYF. The CDR3 nucleotides read TGTGCCAGCAGCCTAACCTTGTGGGATACGCAGTATTTT.

The V gene is TRBV12-3 or TRBV12-4, the J gene TRBJ2-7, with D unclear. Trimming took 1 base from V and 3 from J, leaving 4 bases between them. This CDR3 region has 12 residues. The CDR3 spells CASSLVFYEQYF. In DNA, the CDR3 is TGTGCCAGCAGTTTAGTTTTCTACGAGCAGTACTTC.

The J gene is TRBJ2-1, the V gene TRBV20-1; 11 bases are a match to TRBD2. CDR1 DFQATT and CDR2 SNEGSKA come from the germline V gene (reference sequence). The CDR3 extends over 14 amino acids. V gave up 5 bases and J gave up 4 bases; unmatched junction bases: 4. The CDR3 is CSAQASGGYNEQFF. CDR3 DNA: TGCAGTGCTCAAGCTAGCGGGGGGTACAATGAGCAGTTCTTC.

This clonotype appeared a few times. V gene TRBV15 combines with J gene TRBJ1-4, with D maybe TRBD1 (6 bases). This CDR3 has 12 residues. The V and J ends lost 8 bases and 6 bases respectively, with 10 bases between them. Germline V gene lookup returns CDR1 LNHNV and CDR2 YYDKDF (reference sequence). CDR3 DNA sequence: TGTGCCACCGGGGGGGCGGATGAAAAACTGTTTTTT. Translated, it gives CATGGADEKLFF.

The table lists this clonotype with many counts. This chain uses TRBV4-2 with TRBJ1-2, with D tentatively TRBD1 (6 bases). The CDR3 is 15 residues long. Between the trimmed V and J ends, which lost 7 bases and 6 bases, there was a span of 21 bases. CDR1 is LGHNA and CDR2 is YNFKEQ in the germline V gene. For the CDR3, the DNA is TGTGCCAGCAACGGAGTGGGGGCAGGGGAAAATGGCTACACCTTC. This sequence encodes CASNGVGAGENGYTF.

The chain has TRBV5-1 and TRBJ2-7, with 7 positions matching TRBD1. J lost 3 bases, V lost 3 bases, and 6 bases had no gene match. Germline CDR1 and CDR2: SGHRS and YFSETQ. This CDR3 has 14 residues. The CDR3: CASSSTGSNYEQYF. In nucleotides, the CDR3 is TGCGCCAGCAGCTCGACAGGGAGTAACTACGAGCAGTACTTC.

This clonotype has ten or more counts. CDR3 amino acids: CASSFGLGDTQYF. As DNA, the CDR3 is TGTGCCAGCAGCTTCGGTTTGGGAGATACGCAGTATTTT. The chain links TRBV7-2 to TRBJ2-3; no clear D. V gave up 3 bases and J gave up 5 bases, with 9 bases separating them. Germline assignment: CDR1 SGHTA and CDR2 FQGNSA. There are 13 residues in the CDR3.

This clonotype was detected once. The chain has TRBV15 and TRBJ1-4, with D unresolved. Germline-derived CDR1 and CDR2 are LNHNV and YYDKDF (reference sequence). This CDR3 spans 14 amino acids. The germline V and J ends were trimmed by 8 bases and 7 bases, with 17 bases remaining between them. CDR3 sequence reads: CATGRQVEGEKLFF. The CDR3 nucleotides read TGTGCCACCGGGAGGCAGGTTGAGGGTGAAAAACTGTTTTTT.

The chain carries TRBV7-9 and TRBJ1-2, with D unresolved. The CDR3 is made up of 12 amino acids. Germline lookup yields CDR1 SEHNR and CDR2 FQNEAQ (reference sequence). V lost 1 base and J 7 bases, leaving 7 bases between the germline ends. CDR3 protein: CASSLGVSGYTF. The CDR3 region has the DNA TGTGCCAGCAGCTTAGGCGTTTCTGGCTACACCTTC.

The gene calls are TRBV12-3 or TRBV12-4 and TRBJ2-7; TRBD1 aligns across 9 bases. The CDR3 loop spans 16 amino acids. With 5 bases clipped from V and 3 bases from J, the junction kept 11 bases outside the gene matches. In DNA form, the CDR3 reads TGTGCCAGCAGTCCCAGACGACGGACAGGGGACTACGAGCAGTACTTC. It codes for CASSPRRRTGDYEQYF.

This clonotype appeared many times. The chain employs TRBV12-3 or TRBV12-4 and TRBJ2-7; 7 bases align to TRBD2. The CDR3 has 12 residues. Trimming at V came to 8 bases and at J to 2 bases, leaving 3 bases not matched to a gene. The DNA of the CDR3 is TGTGCCAGCTCGGGAGGTCCCTACGAGCAGTACTTC. Amino acid sequence: CASSGGPYEQYF.

The V and J genes are TRBV6-1 and TRBJ2-7; TRBD2 agrees at 7 bases. Unmatched junction bases numbered 4, after V lost 4 bases and J lost 1 base. This CDR3 has 14 amino acids. Germline lookup yields CDR1 MNHNS and CDR2 SASEGT. The CDR3 here is CASSVGLESYEQYF. The CDR3 region has the DNA TGTGCCAGCAGTGTCGGACTAGAATCCTACGAGCAGTACTTC.

The chain couples TRBV30 to TRBJ1-2; D gene ambiguous. Germline assignment: CDR1 GTSNPN and CDR2 SVGIG (reference sequence). Trimming took off 0 bases at V and 6 bases at J, with 8 bases between the two ends. This CDR3 has 12 amino acids. DNA of the CDR3: TGTGCCTGGAGTGTACTATTTGATGGCTACACCTTC. This translates into CAWSVLFDGYTF.

This chain connects TRBV6-5 to TRBJ1-2; weak D call: TRBD1 (6 bases). V was cut by 3 bases and J by 2 bases, with 16 bases left in between. CDR1 and CDR2 from the germline V gene are MNHEY and SVGAGI. This CDR3 is built from 16 residues. The CDR3 loop is CASSYRPTTGNYGYTF. CDR3 sequence (DNA): TGTGCCAGCAGTTATCGACCGACAACAGGGAACTATGGCTACACCTTC.

This chain uses TRBV19 with TRBJ2-1, with D perhaps TRBD1 (6 bases). In germline, CDR1 is LNHDA, CDR2 SQIVND (reference sequence). The V end was cut by 4 bases, the J end by 8 bases, with 15 bases between. The CDR3 consists of 14 residues. The CDR3 loop reads CASSRGPLEDEQFF. CDR3 in DNA: TGTGCCAGTAGTAGGGGGCCACTAGAGGATGAGCAGTTCTTC.

V gene TRBV4-1 combines with J gene TRBJ1-2; no clear D. In germline, CDR1 is MGHRA, CDR2 YSYEKL. With 0 bases removed from V and 4 bases from J, the gap between germline ends came to 12 bases. The CDR3 sequence is 15 residues long. CDR3 DNA: TGCGCCAGCAGCCAAGATGGACCCACGACCTATGGCTACACCTTC. Translated, it gives CASSQDGPTTYGYTF.

The chain has TRBV5-1 and TRBJ2-7, with 11 bases lining up with TRBD2. V trimming: 4 bases; J trimming: 6 bases; junction bases outside the gene matches: 6. The germline V gene encodes CDR1 SGHRS and CDR2 YFSETQ. This CDR3 is 14 amino acids long. As DNA, the CDR3 is TGCGCCAGCAGCCTAGCGGGAGGCCCGCCCGAGCAGTACTTC. Amino acid sequence: CASSLAGGPPEQYF.

The J gene is TRBJ1-4, the V gene TRBV7-9, with D possibly matching TRBD1 (5 bases). Trimming removed 4 bases at V and 5 bases at J, with 17 bases between. The CDR3 covers 16 residues. Germline CDR1 is SEHNR and CDR2 is FQNEAQ (reference sequence). DNA for the CDR3: TGTGCCAGCAGCTCTACCGGTGGGACTAAAAATGAAAAACTGTTTTTT. Protein sequence: CASSSTGGTKNEKLFF.

The chain couples TRBV6-5 to TRBJ1-1, with D tentatively TRBD1 (6 bases). Germline CDR1 MNHEY, CDR2 SVGAGI. The CDR3 totals 12 residues. The V end was cut by 7 bases, the J end by 4 bases, with 10 bases between. The CDR3 loop is CASMGGPTEAFF. The CDR3 DNA sequence: TGTGCCAGCATGGGGGGGCCCACTGAAGCTTTCTTT.

This clonotype was recorded a few times. The V call is TRBV10-3, the J call TRBJ2-3; the match to TRBD2 covers 16 bases. This CDR3 comprises 20 residues. CDR1 is ENHRY and CDR2 is SYGVKD in the germline V gene. With 3 bases clipped from V and 6 bases from J, the junction kept 15 bases outside the gene matches. The CDR3 loop is CAISDPDVGTSGGAADTQYF. DNA for the CDR3: TGTGCCATCAGTGATCCTGACGTGGGGACTAGCGGGGGGGCTGCTGATACGCAGTATTTT.

The chain combines TRBV18 with TRBJ2-7; TRBD1 aligns across 10 bases. The germline V gene encodes CDR1 KGHSH and CDR2 LQKENI. Trimming took 3 bases from V and 4 from J; bases not matched to a gene: 3. The CDR3 is made up of 14 amino acids. The chain's CDR3 is CASSPGTGEYEQYF. CDR3 DNA: TGTGCCAGCTCACCTGGGACAGGGGAATACGAGCAGTACTTC.

This clonotype was counted only a few times. Written as DNA, the CDR3 is TGTGCCAGCAAGGGGACTAGCGGACTCCAAGAGACCCAGTACTTC. Its protein product is CASKGTSGLQETQYF. V and J are TRBV12-3 or TRBV12-4 and TRBJ2-5, with TRBD2 matching 11 bases. The CDR3 sequence is 15 residues long. The J segment lost 1 base and the V segment lost 7 bases, leaving 5 bases of the junction unmatched.

J is TRBJ1-6 and V is TRBV7-9; TRBD1 aligns across 8 bases. From germline, CDR1 is SEHNR and CDR2 FQNEAQ (reference sequence). This CDR3 has 14 amino acids. V dropped 4 bases and J dropped 9; count of bases not matched to a gene: 5. Written as DNA, the CDR3 is TGTGCCAGCAGCTCCCCCGGGACAGGTTCACCCCTCCACTTT. Its translation: CASSSPGTGSPLHF.

V is TRBV10-3 and J is TRBJ2-1, with D possibly TRBD2 on 6 matching bases. The CDR3 consists of 19 residues. V lost 0 bases and J lost 1, with 19 bases in between. Germline-derived CDR1 and CDR2 are ENHRY and SYGVKD. CDR3 region: CAISESSMERAGSYNEQFF. The CDR3 DNA reads TGTGCCATCAGTGAGTCTAGTATGGAGCGGGCCGGGTCCTACAATGAGCAGTTCTTC.